This TCR beta chain was profiled in a study of blood T cells in healthy people across ages. Findings and caveats of the study: Greater diversity and more naive CD4+ cells were seen in long-lived donors than in aged donors.

Comment on this clonotype: Its antigen is not identified.

Next came a second PCR, run for about 7 to 11 cycles, which used a sample-barcoded 5' primer along with a J-beta primer mix. TCRdb re-analysed the 5' RACE reads in MiXCR, keeping a single row per CDR3 protein. Among around 780,000 distinct CDR3 sequences listed, around 50% were seen once. The CDR3 runs to 14 residues. Germline V CDR1 and CDR2: SGHTA, FQGNSA. With V trimmed by 5 bases and J by 6 bases, 5 bases remained unmatched. The V and J genes are TRBV7-2 and TRBJ2-7; 12 nucleotides line up with TRBD2. The receptor was isolated from a middle-aged man in good health. The sample taken for sequencing was blood. The CDR3 coding sequence is TGTGCCAGCAGCGACCTAGCGGGAGGGCTCGAGCAGTACTTC. It translates to CASSDLAGGLEQYF.